The 12 T cell receptor beta chains below come from one sample, sequenced in a study of T cell responses to AZD1222 COVID-19 vaccine. Only in-frame clones appear in the TCRdb table, and some are missing; sequencing was by immunoSEQ multiplex PCR. The table includes around 120,000 clones, 92% detected once. The specimen comprised peripheral blood, sampled 28 days after the second AZD1222 dose. The receptors shown here come from an adult who received the AZD1222 COVID-19 vaccine.

This rearrangement joins TRBV30 to TRBJ1-1; the D is unclear. Germline lookup yields CDR1 GTSNPN and CDR2 SVGIG (reference sequence). V lost 2 bases, J lost 8 bases, and 9 bases lay in between. The CDR3 runs 11 residues. CDR3 DNA sequence: TGTGCCTGGAGTCCCGGCCCCGAAGCTTTCTTT. It yields the protein CAWSPGPEAFF.

V gene TRBV6-6 combines with J gene TRBJ1-6; no definite D call. The CDR3 consists of 14 residues. V was clipped by 7 bases and J by 11 bases, with 18 bases between them. The germline gives CDR1 MNHNY, CDR2 SVGAGI (reference sequence). For the CDR3, the DNA is TGTGCCAGCACTACCGACGGGTTGGTGGCACCCCTCCACTTT. It specifies CASTTDGLVAPLHF.

The chain carries TRBV6-1 and TRBJ1-2; D might be TRBD1 (6 bases). Germline CDR1 MNHNS, CDR2 SASEGT. Trimming took off 1 base at V and 3 bases at J, with 9 bases between the two ends. This CDR3 is built from 14 residues. The CDR3 DNA sequence: TGTGCCAGCAGTGAAGGGGGGGGGCACTATGGCTACACCTTC. Translation gives CASSEGGGHYGYTF.

This clone was picked up one time. V usage is TRBV27 and J usage is TRBJ2-3; TRBD1 aligns across 9 bases. The CDR3 is made up of 19 amino acids. V shed 8 bases and J 1 base; nucleotides not matched to a gene: 19. Germline CDR1 MNHEY, CDR2 SMNVEV (reference sequence). In DNA form, the CDR3 reads TGTGCCAGCGCCGCCGCCAACAGGGGGCGCCTCCTAGGCACAGATACGCAGTATTTT. Its protein is CASAAANRGRLLGTDTQYF.

The gene calls are TRBV7-3 and TRBJ1-4; 7 nucleotides agree with TRBD1. The CDR3 is made up of 13 amino acids. CDR1 and CDR2 from the germline V gene are SGHTA and FQGTGA. The ends lost 5 bases at V and 4 bases at J; junction bases unmatched: 1. The CDR3: CASSQGVNEKLFF. In DNA form, the CDR3 reads TGTGCCAGCAGCCAGGGGGTTAATGAAAAACTGTTTTTT.

The chain couples TRBV18 to TRBJ2-7; D unclear. The V and J ends lost 3 bases and 1 base respectively, with 7 bases between them. In germline, CDR1 is KGHSH, CDR2 LQKENI. There are 13 residues in the CDR3. CDR3 in DNA: TGTGCCAGCTCACCTACAAGGTCCTACGAGCAGTACTTC. This translates into CASSPTRSYEQYF.

This chain uses TRBV19 with TRBJ2-7; 12 bases line up with TRBD2. Germline loops: CDR1 LNHDA, CDR2 SQIVND (reference sequence). V dropped 5 bases and J dropped 2; count of bases not matched to a gene: 4. The CDR3 contains 15 residues. In nucleotides, the CDR3 is TGTGCCAGTAGTGTGGCTAGCGGGAGGGCCTACGAGCAGTACTTC. This codes for CASSVASGRAYEQYF. Drawing the rest from reference TRBV19 and TRBJ2-7, the complete variable domain is DGGITQSPKYLFRKEGQNVTLSCEQNLNHDAMYWYRQDPGQGLRLIYYSQIVNDFQKGDIAEGYSVSREKKESFPLTVTSAQKNPTAFYLCASSVASGRAYEQYFGPGTRLTVT.

This chain connects TRBV7-2 to TRBJ2-5; D not certain. Germline CDR1 and CDR2: SGHTA and FQGNSA. CDR3 length equals 14 residues. Deletions cut 2 bases from V and 2 bases from J, with 9 bases between. The CDR3 loop is CASSLKSLQETQYF. In DNA form, the CDR3 reads TGTGCCAGCAGCTTAAAGTCATTGCAAGAGACCCAGTACTTC.

The CDR3 DNA reads TGTGCCAGCAGCTTAGGACTAGCGTGGTACGAGCAGTACTTC. Protein product: CASSLGLAWYEQYF. This sequence joins TRBV7-9 and TRBJ2-7; 8 positions agree with TRBD2. J was trimmed by 4 bases and V by 1 base; bases with no gene match: 3. Looked up from germline, CDR1 is SEHNR and CDR2 is FQNEAQ (reference sequence). There are 14 residues in the CDR3. Looking up the rest from reference TRBV7-9 and TRBJ2-7 gives the full variable domain: DTGVSQNPRHKITKRGQNVTFRCDPISEHNRLYWYRQTLGQGPEFLTYFQNEAQLEKSRLLSDRFSAERPKGSFSTLEIQRTEQGDSAMYLCASSLGLAWYEQYFGPGTRLTVT.

This clone was counted a single time. This chain uses TRBV7-9 with TRBJ2-7, with unresolved D. The V gene lost 4 bases and the J gene lost 3 bases, with 10 bases spanning the gap. The CDR3 extends over 13 amino acids. Germline V CDR1 and CDR2: SEHNR, FQNEAQ (reference sequence). The CDR3 coding sequence is TGTGCCAGCAGCTGGTCAGGAATCTACGAGCAGTACTTC. Translated: CASSWSGIYEQYF.

J is TRBJ1-5 and V is TRBV20-1; D call uncertain. V was shortened by 3 bases and J by 2 bases, with 14 bases between the two germline ends. The CDR3 runs to 15 residues. CDR1 DFQATT and CDR2 SNEGSKA come from the germline V gene (reference sequence). CDR3: CSASLTFLGNQPQHF. CDR3 DNA: TGCAGTGCTAGTCTTACGTTTTTAGGCAATCAGCCCCAGCATTTT.

The CDR3 loop reads CASSAHISGGSYNEQFF. Here the CDR3 DNA reads TGTGCCAGCAGCGCCCACATTAGCGGCGGCTCCTACAATGAGCAGTTCTTC. The V and J genes are TRBV9 and TRBJ2-1, with a weak D call TRBD2 (6 bases). This CDR3 is 17 amino acids long. Trimming cost V 3 bases and J 0 bases, with 16 bases left between them. Germline CDR1 reads SGDLS; CDR2 reads YYNGEE.